These T cell receptor beta chains were read from a single sample in a study of blood T cells in healthy people across ages. TCRdb re-called the 5' RACE reads through MiXCR, storing one row per CDR3 protein. Of approximately 780,000 distinct CDR3 sequences listed, roughly 24% are singletons. This sample also belongs to another study, concerning T cells of mothers and their children.

Sequences were obtained from blood. The source is a boy aged 10-17 years in good health. The CDR3 runs from the conserved cysteine through the conserved F or W. A D gene is named only where the DNA matches it firmly. Only part of the rows carry a size: once, few, many, or a class if the clone is expanded.

J: TRBJ2-2
V: TRBV2
size: once
D: TRBD2
DNA: TGTGCCAGCCGACTAGCGGGAATTGAGCTGTTTTTT
CDR3: CASRLAGIELFF

J: TRBJ2-5
V: TRBV27
size: -
D: -
DNA: TGTGCCAGCAGTTTATTACTAGGTCTCGAGACCCAGTACTTC
CDR3: CASSLLLGLETQYF

J: TRBJ2-1
V: TRBV9
size: -
D: -
DNA: TGTGCCAGCAGCGTAGAGTTTGGGGGCAGACGGTTCTTC
CDR3: CASSVEFGGRRFF

J: TRBJ2-7
V: TRBV4-1
size: few
D: TRBD2
DNA: TGCGCCAGCAGCCAAGGGCTAGCGGGGCGATCCTACGAGCAGTACTTC
CDR3: CASSQGLAGRSYEQYF

J: TRBJ2-5
V: TRBV5-1
size: many
D: -
DNA: TGCGCCAGCCGCCTCGGCCAAGAGACCCAGTACTTC
CDR3: CASRLGQETQYF

J: TRBJ2-1
V: TRBV12-3/TRBV12-4
size: few
D: -
DNA: TGTGCCAGCAGTTTCCTCGACAATGAGCAGTTCTTC
CDR3: CASSFLDNEQFF

J: TRBJ2-7
V: TRBV7-2
size: -
D: TRBD2
DNA: TGTGCCAGCAGCTTAGGGCGTGGCGCGGGAGGTTCTAACGAGCAGTACTTC
CDR3: CASSLGRGAGGSNEQYF

J: TRBJ2-3
V: TRBV6-2/TRBV6-3
size: -
D: -
DNA: TGTGCCAGCAGTTACCAGCGAGGGGAAGGCACAGATACGCAGTATTTT
CDR3: CASSYQRGEGTDTQYF

J: TRBJ1-4
V: TRBV7-9
size: once
D: -
DNA: TGTGCCAGCAGCTTAATCCGGGCGAATGAAAAACTGTTTTTT
CDR3: CASSLIRANEKLFF

J: TRBJ2-5
V: TRBV25-1
size: many
D: TRBD2
DNA: TGTGCCAGCAGTGTTAGCGGGGAGACCCAGTACTTC
CDR3: CASSVSGETQYF

J: TRBJ2-7
V: TRBV6-5
size: few
D: TRBD1
DNA: TGTGCCAGCATCGGATCGGGACAGACCTACGAGCAGTACTTC
CDR3: CASIGSGQTYEQYF

J: TRBJ2-7
V: TRBV9
size: few
D: -
DNA: TGTGCCAGCAGCCCCCGGGACTTACCCTACGAGCAGTACTTC
CDR3: CASSPRDLPYEQYF

J: TRBJ2-4
V: TRBV11-2
size: few
D: TRBD1
DNA: TGTGCCAGCAGCAAGACAGGGGTTAACATTCAGTACTTC
CDR3: CASSKTGVNIQYF

J: TRBJ2-2
V: TRBV12-3/TRBV12-4
size: few
D: -
DNA: TGTGCCACCCACCGGGGGGCGGGCGGGGAGCTGTTTTTT
CDR3: CATHRGAGGELFF

J: TRBJ2-1
V: TRBV12-5
size: few
D: TRBD1
DNA: TGTGCTAGTGCTCGGGACAGGCAAGGAGAGCAGTTCTTC
CDR3: CASARDRQGEQFF

J: TRBJ2-7
V: TRBV28
size: -
D: TRBD2
DNA: TGTGCCAGCAGCACACTAGCGGGGGCAACCTACGAGCAGTACTTC
CDR3: CASSTLAGATYEQYF

J: TRBJ2-1
V: TRBV5-1
size: -
D: -
DNA: TGCGCCAGCAGCCCGGAGGGGGGCCCCTACAATGAGCAGTTCTTC
CDR3: CASSPEGGPYNEQFF

J: TRBJ2-7
V: TRBV7-6
size: -
D: TRBD2
DNA: TGTGCCAGCAGCTTACTCCCCGAACTAGCGGGGGGAAACTCCTACGAGCAGTACTTC
CDR3: CASSLLPELAGGNSYEQYF

J: TRBJ2-7
V: TRBV6-1
size: few
D: -
DNA: TGTGCCAGCAGTGAAAGGGCCACCTACGAGCAGTACTTC
CDR3: CASSERATYEQYF

J: TRBJ1-4
V: TRBV27
size: -
D: -
DNA: TGTGCCAGCAGCCGTAAATCCCCGGGGGGGGCTACTAATGAAAAACTGTTTTTT
CDR3: CASSRKSPGGATNEKLFF

J: TRBJ2-1
V: TRBV5-1
size: -
D: -
DNA: TGCGCCAGCAGCTTGGGAACCTGGAGGAGGAATGAGCAGTTCTTC
CDR3: CASSLGTWRRNEQFF

J: TRBJ2-5
V: TRBV20-1
size: -
D: TRBD2
DNA: TGCAGTGCTACCCCGCCAGCGGGGGTCGGGTACCAAGAGACCCAGTACTTC
CDR3: CSATPPAGVGYQETQYF

J: TRBJ2-1
V: TRBV20-1
size: -
D: -
DNA: TGCAGTGTCGAGACTGCAGGTTACAATGAGCAGTTCTTC
CDR3: CSVETAGYNEQFF

J: TRBJ1-4
V: TRBV12-3/TRBV12-4
size: -
D: -
DNA: TGTGCCAGCAGTTTGGGTAGTCGGGCCGTTAATGAAAAACTGTTTTTT
CDR3: CASSLGSRAVNEKLFF

J: TRBJ1-3
V: TRBV20-1
size: few
D: -
DNA: TGCAGTGCTAGAGGGCACAACTCTGGAAACACCATATATTTT
CDR3: CSARGHNSGNTIYF

J: TRBJ2-6
V: TRBV7-9
size: -
D: -
DNA: TGTGCCAGCAGCCTACAGGGAACTACCTCTGGGGCCAACGTCCTGACTTTC
CDR3: CASSLQGTTSGANVLTF

J: TRBJ1-5
V: TRBV10-3
size: many
D: -
DNA: TGTGCCATCAGTGAGGGACAGATTAGCAATCAGCCCCAGCATTTT
CDR3: CAISEGQISNQPQHF

J: TRBJ2-7
V: TRBV9
size: few
D: -
DNA: TGTGCCAGCAGCGTAGATCGGGGCGGATCACTCTACGAGCAGTACTTC
CDR3: CASSVDRGGSLYEQYF

J: TRBJ2-3
V: TRBV28
size: -
D: TRBD2
DNA: TGTGCCAGCAGTTCCCTTGGGCTAGCGGGGGCCACAGATACGCAGTATTTT
CDR3: CASSSLGLAGATDTQYF

J: TRBJ2-3
V: TRBV6-2/TRBV6-3
size: once
D: -
DNA: TGTGCCAGCAGACCTGACGTGTGGGGTCTCACAGATACGCAGTATTTT
CDR3: CASRPDVWGLTDTQYF

J: TRBJ1-2
V: TRBV29-1
size: -
D: -
DNA: TGCAGCGTTGACCCGGGAGGGTTGAGCTATGGCTACACCTTC
CDR3: CSVDPGGLSYGYTF

J: TRBJ2-5
V: TRBV15
size: few
D: TRBD1
DNA: TGTGCCACCAGCAGAGGCGGGACAGGGGGGGAGACCCAGTACTTC
CDR3: CATSRGGTGGETQYF

J: TRBJ2-3
V: TRBV7-9
size: -
D: TRBD2
DNA: TGTGCCAGCAGCTTCGGGACTAGCTCCCTGGGAAATACGCAGTATTTT
CDR3: CASSFGTSSLGNTQYF

J: TRBJ2-1
V: TRBV20-1
size: -
D: -
DNA: TGCAGTGCTAGAACCCATGGAGGGACCAGTGAGCAGTTCTTC
CDR3: CSARTHGGTSEQFF

J: TRBJ2-3
V: TRBV5-1
size: -
D: TRBD2
DNA: TGCGCCAGCAGCTTGAACGGGGGGAATAAAGATACGCAGTATTTT
CDR3: CASSLNGGNKDTQYF

J: TRBJ2-4
V: TRBV28
size: few
D: TRBD1
DNA: TGTGCCAGCAGTATTACAGGGGCCGGCAAAAACATTCAGTACTTC
CDR3: CASSITGAGKNIQYF

J: TRBJ2-5
V: TRBV6-1
size: -
D: TRBD2
DNA: TGTGCCGCGCAGGGTAGCGGGGGAACTCAAGAGACCCAGTACTTC
CDR3: CAAQGSGGTQETQYF

J: TRBJ2-2
V: TRBV27
size: -
D: -
DNA: TGTGCCAGCAATGTCTCCCATCACGGGGGGCGCGGAACCGGGGAGCTGTTTTTT
CDR3: CASNVSHHGGRGTGELFF

J: TRBJ2-4
V: TRBV4-1
size: -
D: TRBD2
DNA: TGCGCCAGCAGCCATGTTAGCGGGGGGGCAGTCAAAAACATTCAGTACTTC
CDR3: CASSHVSGGAVKNIQYF

J: TRBJ2-5
V: TRBV30
size: -
D: -
DNA: TGTGCCTTTACCAATCAGCTGGGGTCCGAAGAGACCCAGTACTTC
CDR3: CAFTNQLGSEETQYF

J: TRBJ1-4
V: TRBV2
size: -
D: -
DNA: TGTGCCAGCACCGGTGGGCAGGGCAGGCATGAAAAACTGTTTTTT
CDR3: CASTGGQGRHEKLFF

J: TRBJ2-3
V: TRBV20-1
size: -
D: TRBD1
DNA: TGCAGTGCTAGAGATGGACAGGGGGCAGATACGCAGTATTTT
CDR3: CSARDGQGADTQYF

J: TRBJ2-7
V: TRBV27
size: -
D: -
DNA: TGTGCCAGCAGCCGCGCCGCAGGGGGGATCTACGAGCAGTACTTC
CDR3: CASSRAAGGIYEQYF

J: TRBJ2-5
V: TRBV12-5
size: few
D: TRBD1
DNA: TGTGCTAGCTCGCCCAGGGACAGGGAGTGGGAGACCCAGTACTTC
CDR3: CASSPRDREWETQYF

J: TRBJ2-5
V: TRBV29-1
size: few
D: -
DNA: TGCAGCGTTGATTCGACGGACGGAGAGACCCAGTACTTC
CDR3: CSVDSTDGETQYF

J: TRBJ2-7
V: TRBV7-2
size: -
D: -
DNA: TGTGCCAGCAGCTTAAATTATGGGGGATCTTACGAGCAGTACTTC
CDR3: CASSLNYGGSYEQYF

J: TRBJ2-7
V: TRBV19
size: few
D: TRBD2
DNA: TGTGCCAGCTCACCCAGGGCTAGCGGGGGGGTCTACGAGCAGTACTTC
CDR3: CASSPRASGGVYEQYF

J: TRBJ1-2
V: TRBV12-5
size: few
D: -
DNA: TGTGCTAGTGGTTCGCTTGTAACTAACTATGGCTACACCTTC
CDR3: CASGSLVTNYGYTF

J: TRBJ2-1
V: TRBV7-2
size: many
D: TRBD2
DNA: TGTGCCAGCAGCTTAGAGTCCAGCGGGGGGGCATCCTACAATGAGCAGTTCTTC
CDR3: CASSLESSGGASYNEQFF

J: TRBJ1-2
V: TRBV12-5
size: -
D: TRBD1
DNA: TGTGCTAGTGGTTCCACCCGTCGTGGGACAGCGCGGGACTATGGCTACACCTTC
CDR3: CASGSTRRGTARDYGYTF

J: TRBJ2-7
V: TRBV12-3/TRBV12-4
size: few
D: -
DNA: TGTGCCAGCAGTTCTGCCGGGACGGACCTGGGGCAGTACTTC
CDR3: CASSSAGTDLGQYF

J: TRBJ2-7
V: TRBV7-9
size: few
D: TRBD1
DNA: TGTGCCAGCAGCTTAGGCCGACAGGGCTACAAGGTTGATCCCTTGTACTACGAGCAGTACTTC
CDR3: CASSLGRQGYKVDPLYYEQYF